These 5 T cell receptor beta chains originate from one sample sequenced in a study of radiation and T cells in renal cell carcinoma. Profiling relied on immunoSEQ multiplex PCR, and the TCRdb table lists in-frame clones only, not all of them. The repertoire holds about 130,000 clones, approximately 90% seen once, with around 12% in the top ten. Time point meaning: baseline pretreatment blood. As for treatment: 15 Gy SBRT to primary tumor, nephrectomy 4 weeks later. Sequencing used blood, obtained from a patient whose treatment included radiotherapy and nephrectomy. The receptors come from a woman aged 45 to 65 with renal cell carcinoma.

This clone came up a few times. The CDR3 here is CASRQGGGGNQPQHF. The CDR3 nucleotides are TGTGCCAGCAGACAGGGCGGGGGTGGCAATCAGCCCCAGCATTTT. This chain uses TRBV6-6 with TRBJ1-5, with D perhaps matching TRBD1 (6 bases). The CDR3 loop spans 15 amino acids. CDR1 and CDR2 from the germline V gene are MNHNY and SVGAGI (reference sequence). V shed 6 bases and J shed 2 bases, with 14 bases lying between them.

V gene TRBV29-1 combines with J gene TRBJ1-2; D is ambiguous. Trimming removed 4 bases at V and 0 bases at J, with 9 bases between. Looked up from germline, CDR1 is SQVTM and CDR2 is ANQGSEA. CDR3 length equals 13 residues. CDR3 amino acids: CSVAGSSNYGYTF. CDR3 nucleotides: TGCAGCGTTGCCGGGAGCTCTAACTATGGCTACACCTTC.

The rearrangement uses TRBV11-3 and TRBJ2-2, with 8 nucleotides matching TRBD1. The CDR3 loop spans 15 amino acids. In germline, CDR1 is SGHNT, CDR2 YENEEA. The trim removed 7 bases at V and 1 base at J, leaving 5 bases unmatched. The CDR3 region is CASTLGTGNTGELFF. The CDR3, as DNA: TGTGCCAGCACCCTGGGGACAGGGAACACCGGGGAGCTGTTTTTT.

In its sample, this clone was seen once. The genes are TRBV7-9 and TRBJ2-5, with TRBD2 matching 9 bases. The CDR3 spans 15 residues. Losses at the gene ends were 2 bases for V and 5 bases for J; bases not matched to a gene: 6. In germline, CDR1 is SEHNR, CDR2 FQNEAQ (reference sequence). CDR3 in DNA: TGTGCCAGCAGCTTACCAGCGGGGGGCCGGGAGACCCAGTACTTC. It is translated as CASSLPAGGRETQYF.

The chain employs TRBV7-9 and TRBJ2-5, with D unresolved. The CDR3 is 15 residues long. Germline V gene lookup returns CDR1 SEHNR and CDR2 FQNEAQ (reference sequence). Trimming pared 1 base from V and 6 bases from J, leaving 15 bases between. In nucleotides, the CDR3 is TGTGCCAGCAGCTTAGGGGTCTCGGGCTACCAGACCCAGTACTTC. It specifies CASSLGVSGYQTQYF.